The rows below give T cell receptor beta chains drawn from one sample of a study of vaccination and CD4 T cells after COVID-19. TCRdb analysed the PCR reads with MiXCR anew, one entry per CDR3 protein. The sample yields 11,000 to 15,000 distinct CDR3 sequences, around a third seen once. These receptors' antigens are unknown. The starting material was CD4+ T cells from blood, cultured in vitro, obtained after SARS-CoV-2 vaccination. The receptors originated from a human donor who had recovered from COVID-19. CDR3s include the opening cysteine and the closing phenylalanine or tryptophan. The D gene is left open where the match is weak. The size entry is marked missing in some rows and otherwise reads once, few, many or a size class.

V	D	size	J	CDR3	DNA
TRBV5-1	TRBD2	-	TRBJ2-1	CASRFGLAANNEQFF	TGCGCCAGCAGGTTTGGACTAGCGGCAAACAATGAGCAGTTCTTC
TRBV20-1	TRBD1	few	TRBJ2-7	CSAIHQDRGITYEQYF	TGCAGTGCGATCCACCAGGACAGGGGAATCACCTACGAGCAGTACTTC
TRBV19	-	few	TRBJ1-1	CASSRGGNLNTEAFF	TGTGCCAGTAGTCGCGGGGGGAACTTGAACACTGAAGCTTTCTTT
TRBV19	TRBD2	-	TRBJ2-1	CASALRESFNEQFF	TGTGCCAGTGCTCTGCGGGAGTCTTTCAATGAGCAGTTCTTC
TRBV6-1	TRBD2	few	TRBJ2-3	CASGRSGSGTDTQYF	TGTGCCAGCGGCCGTAGCGGGTCGGGCACAGATACGCAGTATTTT
TRBV7-7	-	medium-sized	TRBJ2-3	CASSLVAGSSTDTQYF	TGTGCTAGCAGCTTAGTCGCAGGCTCTAGCACAGATACGCAGTATTTT
TRBV7-7	-	-	TRBJ2-3	CASSCSLNTDTQYF	TGTGCTAGCAGCTGTAGTCTCAACACAGATACGCAGTATTTT
TRBV28	-	-	TRBJ2-7	CASSLLFGRAYEQYF	TGTGCCAGCAGTTTATTATTTGGTAGGGCCTACGAGCAGTACTTC
TRBV7-2	-	-	TRBJ2-3	CASSSPPGRPSTDTQYF	TGTGCCAGCAGCTCTCCCCCGGGACGGCCTAGCACAGATACGCAGTATTTT
TRBV24-1	-	few	TRBJ2-7	CATSDRGTATSYEQYF	TGTGCCACCAGTGACCGCGGGACAGCCACCTCCTACGAGCAGTACTTC
TRBV1	-	-	TRBJ2-7	CTSSQDRGIEDREGYEQYF	TGCACCAGCAGCCAAGATAGGGGGATCGAGGACAGGGAAGGCTACGAGCAGTACTTC
TRBV25-1	-	medium-sized	TRBJ1-2	CASLRRRQKYYGYTF	TGTGCCAGCCTCCGCCGGCGGCAGAAATACTATGGCTACACCTTC